Listed below are T cell receptor beta chains from one sample, sequenced in a study of cytomegalovirus exposure and HLA in healthy donors. Using immunoSEQ multiplex PCR, the repertoire was profiled, and TCRdb retains in-frame clones only, with some absent. The sample contains about 130,000 clones, roughly nine tenths of which appear only once. The sequenced sample consisted of PBMCs. These receptors originate from a woman under 30 in good health and CMV-seronegative. CDR3s include the opening cysteine and the closing phenylalanine or tryptophan. The D gene is left open where the match is weak. For some rows the clone size is stated as once, few or many, or as a class when expanded; others skip it.

D: TRBD1; length: 14; J: TRBJ2-3; V: TRBV28; size: NA; DNA: TGTGCCACCTCACCGACAGGGGTTACAGATACGCAGTATTTT; CDR3: CATSPTGVTDTQYF
D: NA; length: 12; J: TRBJ2-5; V: TRBV13; size: NA; DNA: TGTGCCAGCAGCTTACTACGAGAGACCCAGTACTTC; CDR3: CASSLLRETQYF
D: NA; length: 16; J: TRBJ1-1; V: TRBV28; size: NA; DNA: TGTGCCAGCAGGAGGACAGCCCGTGTGGAGAACACTGAAGCTTTCTTT; CDR3: CASRRTARVENTEAFF
D: TRBD2; length: 15; J: TRBJ2-7; V: TRBV28; size: NA; DNA: TGTGCCAGCAGTTGGGAGGGCCAGGGTACGTACGAGCAGTACTTC; CDR3: CASSWEGQGTYEQYF
D: TRBD1; length: 16; J: TRBJ2-5; V: TRBV30; size: once; DNA: TGTGCCTGGAGTGACCAGGGACAGGGATACGGGGAGACCCAGTACTTC; CDR3: CAWSDQGQGYGETQYF
D: TRBD1; length: 18; J: TRBJ2-7; V: TRBV11-2; size: NA; DNA: TGTGCCAGCAGCTCAGTCCAGACAGGGGAAGACCGTCCCTACGAGCAGTACTTC; CDR3: CASSSVQTGEDRPYEQYF
D: NA; length: 14; J: TRBJ1-5; V: TRBV27; size: NA; DNA: TGTGCCAGCAGTTTATCTGTAAGCAATCAGCCCCAGCATTTT; CDR3: CASSLSVSNQPQHF
D: TRBD2; length: 16; J: TRBJ2-2; V: TRBV27; size: NA; DNA: TGTGCCAGCAGCCCCCTGGCGGGAGTAGGGACCGGGGAGCTGTTTTTT; CDR3: CASSPLAGVGTGELFF
D: NA; length: 14; J: TRBJ1-1; V: TRBV6-1; size: NA; DNA: TGTGCCAGCAGTGTGAGGGAGAGGAACACTGAAGCTTTCTTT; CDR3: CASSVRERNTEAFF
D: NA; length: 15; J: TRBJ1-1; V: TRBV2; size: NA; DNA: TGTGCCACCCTAGGGGGGGCTAAGGTGGACACTGAAGCTTTCTTT; CDR3: CATLGGAKVDTEAFF
D: NA; length: 14; J: TRBJ1-5; V: TRBV7-9; size: NA; DNA: TGTGCCAGCAGCCCGAAAACTACCAATCAGCCCCAGCATTTT; CDR3: CASSPKTTNQPQHF
D: TRBD1; length: 15; J: TRBJ2-5; V: TRBV4-1; size: NA; DNA: TGCGCCAGCAGCCAAGAACGGGACAGAGAAGAGACCCAGTACTTC; CDR3: CASSQERDREETQYF
D: NA; length: 14; J: TRBJ1-3; V: TRBV6-6; size: NA; DNA: TGTGCCAGCGGTAACAGGCACCAAGGAAACACCATATATTTT; CDR3: CASGNRHQGNTIYF
D: NA; length: 12; J: TRBJ2-3; V: TRBV5-1; size: NA; DNA: TGCGCCAGCAGCTTCGGGTTGGATACGCAGTATTTT; CDR3: CASSFGLDTQYF
D: TRBD1; length: 14; J: TRBJ2-1; V: TRBV28; size: NA; DNA: TGTGCCAGCAGTTTACCCCAAGACAGGGAATGGCAGTTCTTC; CDR3: CASSLPQDREWQFF
D: NA; length: 18; J: TRBJ2-7; V: TRBV7-2; size: NA; DNA: TGTGCCAGCAGCTTATTGTCGAACCCGGGACTCCACTCCTACGAGCAGTACTTC; CDR3: CASSLLSNPGLHSYEQYF
D: NA; length: 14; J: TRBJ1-2; V: TRBV5-8; size: NA; DNA: TGTGCCAGCAGCTTCTCGGTTGCAGGCTATGGCTACACCTTC; CDR3: CASSFSVAGYGYTF
D: NA; length: 15; J: TRBJ2-5; V: TRBV15; size: NA; DNA: TGTGCCACCAGCAGCCTAGCTCGGCACCAAGAGACCCAGTACTTC; CDR3: CATSSLARHQETQYF
D: TRBD2; length: 18; J: TRBJ2-2; V: TRBV4-2; size: NA; DNA: TGTGCCAGCAGCCCCGGGACTAGCGGGAGTGGTTCGGGCGGGGAGCTGTTTTTT; CDR3: CASSPGTSGSGSGGELFF
D: NA; length: 14; J: TRBJ2-1; V: TRBV30; size: NA; DNA: TGTGCCTGGAGTGTACGGTTCCTCTCGAATGAGCAGTTCTTC; CDR3: CAWSVRFLSNEQFF
D: NA; length: 14; J: TRBJ2-7; V: TRBV10-3; size: NA; DNA: TGTGCCATCAGTGGGGACTCCCTCTTCGGCGAGCAGTACTTC; CDR3: CAISGDSLFGEQYF
D: TRBD2; length: 15; J: TRBJ2-7; V: TRBV6-5; size: NA; DNA: TGTGCCAGCAGTTACTCGAGTGGGAGGGCTGGCGAGCAGTACTTC; CDR3: CASSYSSGRAGEQYF
D: NA; length: 13; J: TRBJ2-5; V: TRBV7-2; size: NA; DNA: TGTGCCAGCAGTCGGGGGACGGGAGAGACCCAGTACTTC; CDR3: CASSRGTGETQYF
D: NA; length: 12; J: TRBJ2-2; V: TRBV11-2; size: NA; DNA: TGTGCCAGCGGGCACAGTGCCGGGGAGCTGTTTTTT; CDR3: CASGHSAGELFF
D: TRBD1; length: 16; J: TRBJ1-6; V: TRBV27; size: few; DNA: TGTGCCAGCAGTTTGTCAGGGACAGGGGACATTTCACCCCTCCACTTT; CDR3: CASSLSGTGDISPLHF
D: TRBD1; length: 14; J: TRBJ1-3; V: TRBV6-6; size: NA; DNA: TGTGCCAGCAGTCAGGACAGGGCTGGAAACACCATATATTTT; CDR3: CASSQDRAGNTIYF
D: TRBD2; length: 21; J: TRBJ2-1; V: TRBV13; size: few; DNA: TGTGCCAGCAGCTTAGCCCCAGGGACTAGCGGGTTCAAGGGCTCCTACAATGAGCAGTTCTTC; CDR3: CASSLAPGTSGFKGSYNEQFF
D: TRBD2; length: 15; J: TRBJ2-3; V: TRBV25-1; size: NA; DNA: TGTGCCAGCAGTGACCGGGGGGAAAAGGCAGATACGCAGTATTTT; CDR3: CASSDRGEKADTQYF
D: NA; length: 13; J: TRBJ2-7; V: TRBV9; size: NA; DNA: TGTGCCAGCAGCGTAGATCTAGGTTACGAGCAGTACTTC; CDR3: CASSVDLGYEQYF
D: NA; length: 11; J: TRBJ1-1; V: TRBV2; size: few; DNA: TGTGCCAGCAGTCAGCGGACTGAAGCTTTCTTT; CDR3: CASSQRTEAFF
D: TRBD1; length: 12; J: TRBJ2-1; V: TRBV5-4; size: NA; DNA: TGTGCCAGCACCTCAGGGGGTGTTGTCGAGTTCTTC; CDR3: CASTSGGVVEFF
D: NA; length: 12; J: TRBJ2-7; V: TRBV10-1; size: NA; DNA: TGCGCCAGCAGTGACCCGGGCTACGAGCAGTACTTC; CDR3: CASSDPGYEQYF
D: NA; length: 13; J: TRBJ1-2; V: TRBV2; size: once; DNA: TGTGCCAGCCCTGTCGGAGTGAACTATGGCTACACCTTC; CDR3: CASPVGVNYGYTF
D: TRBD1; length: 13; J: TRBJ2-1; V: TRBV5-1; size: NA; DNA: TGCGCCAGCACTCCAGGGGGTTACAATGAGCAGTTCTTC; CDR3: CASTPGGYNEQFF
D: NA; length: 13; J: TRBJ2-1; V: TRBV7-9; size: NA; DNA: TGTGCCAGCAGCTCCTCCCGCTTGGGAGAGGAGTTCTTC; CDR3: CASSSSRLGEEFF
D: TRBD2; length: 18; J: TRBJ2-3; V: TRBV19; size: NA; DNA: TGTGCCAGTAGTCCCCGACTAGCGGGGGGGCAGAGCACAGATACGCAGTATTTT; CDR3: CASSPRLAGGQSTDTQYF
D: NA; length: 16; J: TRBJ1-1; V: TRBV28; size: NA; DNA: TGTGCCAGCAGTTTACCGGCTTTAGAGGGGAACACTGAAGCTTTCTTT; CDR3: CASSLPALEGNTEAFF
D: NA; length: 16; J: TRBJ1-2; V: TRBV30; size: few; DNA: TGTGCCTGGAGACCCACCCCAGACAGTCTATTGTATGGCTACACCTTC; CDR3: CAWRPTPDSLLYGYTF
D: TRBD1; length: 13; J: TRBJ1-1; V: TRBV6-5; size: NA; DNA: TGTGCCAGCAGTTCTGAACCAGGGGGGAGAGCTTTCTTT; CDR3: CASSSEPGGRAFF
D: TRBD2; length: 17; J: TRBJ2-2; V: TRBV4-1; size: NA; DNA: TGCGCCAGCAGCCATCCTGGGGGGGACTACGGCACCGGGGAGCTGTTTTTT; CDR3: CASSHPGGDYGTGELFF
D: TRBD2; length: 16; J: TRBJ2-2; V: TRBV28; size: NA; DNA: TGTGCCAGCAGTTTGGGACTAGCGGGAGATAGAGGGGAGCTGTTTTTT; CDR3: CASSLGLAGDRGELFF
D: TRBD1; length: 13; J: TRBJ2-1; V: TRBV28; size: NA; DNA: TGTGCCAGCAGTTGGGACAGGAACAATGAGCAGTTCTTC; CDR3: CASSWDRNNEQFF
D: NA; length: 14; J: TRBJ2-7; V: TRBV27; size: NA; DNA: TGTGCCAGCAGTATTACAGGATACTCCTACGAGCAGTACTTC; CDR3: CASSITGYSYEQYF
D: NA; length: 14; J: TRBJ2-5; V: TRBV11-2; size: NA; DNA: TGTGCCAGCAGCAAGGCCGGACAGCAAGAGACCCAGTACTTC; CDR3: CASSKAGQQETQYF
D: NA; length: 14; J: TRBJ2-1; V: TRBV5-1; size: few; DNA: TGCGCCAGCAGCTCGCAGGGCCCAACCAATGAGCAGTTCTTC; CDR3: CASSSQGPTNEQFF
D: NA; length: 15; J: TRBJ1-2; V: TRBV6-5; size: NA; DNA: TGTGCCAGCAGTTACTCATCTCAGGGGAACTATGGCTACACCTTC; CDR3: CASSYSSQGNYGYTF
D: TRBD2; length: 18; J: TRBJ2-2; V: TRBV7-6; size: NA; DNA: TGTGCCAGCAGCATACTAGCGGGAGGGCCTTTGGAGGACGGGGAGCTGTTTTTT; CDR3: CASSILAGGPLEDGELFF
D: NA; length: 14; J: TRBJ1-1; V: TRBV7-9; size: NA; DNA: TGTGCCAGCAGCTCCCCGGACAAGAACACTGAAGCTTTCTTT; CDR3: CASSSPDKNTEAFF
D: NA; length: 15; J: TRBJ2-2; V: TRBV4-3; size: NA; DNA: TGCGCCAGCAGCCAAGGGCTGAAAAACACCGGGGAGCTGTTTTTT; CDR3: CASSQGLKNTGELFF
D: NA; length: 14; J: TRBJ1-1; V: TRBV6-5; size: NA; DNA: TGTGCCAGCAGTTACTCGGGCCTTAACACTGAAGCTTTCTTT; CDR3: CASSYSGLNTEAFF